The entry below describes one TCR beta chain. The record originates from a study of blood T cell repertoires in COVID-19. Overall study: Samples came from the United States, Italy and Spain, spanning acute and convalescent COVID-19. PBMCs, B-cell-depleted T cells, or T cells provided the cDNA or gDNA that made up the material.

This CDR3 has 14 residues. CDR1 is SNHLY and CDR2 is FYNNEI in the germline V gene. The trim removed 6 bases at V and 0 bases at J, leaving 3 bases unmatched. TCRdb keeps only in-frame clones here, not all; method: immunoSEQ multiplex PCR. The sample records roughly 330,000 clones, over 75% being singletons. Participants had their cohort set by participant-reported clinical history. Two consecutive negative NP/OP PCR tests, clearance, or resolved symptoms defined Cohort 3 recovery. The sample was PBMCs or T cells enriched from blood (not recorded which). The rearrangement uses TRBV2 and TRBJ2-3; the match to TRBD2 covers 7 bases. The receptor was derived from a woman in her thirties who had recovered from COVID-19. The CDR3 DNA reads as TGTGCCAGCAGGGCTAGCGGTAGCACAGATACGCAGTATTTT. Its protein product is CASRASGSTDTQYF.